This record concerns one T cell receptor beta chain sequence. This sample is part of a study of T cell changes during pregnancy in multiple sclerosis. Sequencing was performed with immunoSEQ multiplex PCR; in TCRdb, only in-frame clones are kept and a portion is missing. The table shows over 50,000 clones, with 85% to 90% occurring only once. Sequencing was performed on peripheral blood from another person, used as feeder cells. This receptor was taken from a human donor whose cells served as feeder cells for cultures in a pregnancy study.

The CDR3 region is CATSRFPTASYNEQFF. CDR3 in DNA: TGTGCCACCAGCAGATTTCCTACAGCCTCCTACAATGAGCAGTTCTTC. The V gene is TRBV15, the J gene TRBJ2-1; D gene ambiguous. Trimming cost V 2 bases and J 0 bases, with 11 bases left between them. Germline loops: CDR1 LNHNV, CDR2 YYDKDF (reference sequence). The CDR3 loop spans 16 amino acids.